This T cell receptor beta chain is from a study of shared clonotypes between healthy human individuals. In the study overall: Those who served as donors were a couple of women and three men between the ages of 18 and 49.

CDR1 MNHNY and CDR2 SVGAGI come from the germline V gene (reference sequence). The CDR3 spans 13 residues. The germline V and J ends were trimmed by 4 bases and 7 bases, with 10 bases remaining between them. Into CD45RA+ naive and CD45RA-negative memory subsets, the CD4+ cells were split. A remark on this clone: Antigen: not known.

Findings and caveats of the study: Non-shared clonotypes displayed generation probabilities falling below those of clonotypes present in all four donors. The authors expected sequencing depth to affect clonotype sharing among donors.

Data came from immunoSEQ multiplex PCR; TCRdb stores just in-frame clones and leaves some out. The top ten clones hold less than 2% of a sample with roughly 680,000 clones, roughly 72% of them seen once. The gene calls are TRBV6-6 and TRBJ1-4, with no clear D. The sequenced sample was memory CD4+ T cells sorted from blood. Subset denoted: CD45RA-negative fraction. The sequence derives from a woman in her twenties or thirties in good health. CDR3 sequence (DNA): TGTGCCAGCAGTTCCAGCCGAGGTGAAAAACTGTTTTTT. Residues: CASSSSRGEKLFF.